This TCR beta chain emerged from a study of a mutant IDH1 vaccine in newly diagnosed glioma. Libraries were prepared by immunoSEQ multiplex PCR; TCRdb keeps only in-frame clonotypes and omits some of them. The repertoire has 50,000 to 70,000 clones, around 80% of them found once; the top ten carry about 8.8%. Concerning this clone: The antigen remains unidentified.

This sample's time point: week 23, last vaccination. Vaccination comprised doses that each held 300 ug of mutant IDH1 20-mer peptide, plus topical imiquimod. The CDR3 spans 15 residues. Trimming took off 3 bases at V and 3 bases at J, with 12 bases between the two ends. CDR1 is PRHDT, CDR2 FYEKMQ, per germline (reference sequence). Sequences were derived from PBMCs, sampled from a glioma patient whose treatment included an IDH1 peptide vaccine. The sequence derives from a woman aged 40 to 50 with glioma. Some clones in this sample may be carry-over from other donors' samples. The chain uses TRBV13 and TRBJ1-3, with D perhaps TRBD1 (5 bases). CDR3 in DNA: TGTGCCAGCAGCTTCCCGGGGGGAGGTGGAAACACCATATATTTT. Translation gives CASSFPGGGGNTIYF.